This is a list of T cell receptor beta chains from one sample in a study of T cells and Merkel cell carcinoma outcomes. The method was immunoSEQ multiplex PCR; TCRdb's version includes in-frame clones alone and lacks a portion of them. The sample yields over a thousand clones, approximately 90% seen once. Sequenced: tumor tissue from Merkel cell carcinoma. These receptors all stem from a human donor with Merkel cell carcinoma. The CDR3 runs from the conserved cysteine through the conserved F or W. D genes are given only for firm matches. Clone size is given for some rows only: seen once, a few or many times, or a class if the clone is expanded.

>TRBJ1-1|TRBD1|TRBV29-1|NA
TGCAGCGGCCGGGACAGGGACACTGAAGCTTTCTTT
CSGRDRDTEAFF
>TRBJ2-7|NA|TRBV30|once
TGTGCCTGGAGTGGTGGGGCCTACGAGCAGTACTTC
CAWSGGAYEQYF
>TRBJ2-3|TRBD2|TRBV7-2|NA
TGTGCCAGCAGCTGGACTAGTCGCACAGATACGCAGTATTTT
CASSWTSRTDTQYF
>TRBJ2-5|TRBD2|TRBV2|NA
TGTGCCAGCAGTGAAGGGGCGGGAGTTGAGACCCAGTACTTC
CASSEGAGVETQYF
>TRBJ2-3|TRBD2|TRBV7-6|NA
TGTGCCAGCAGCAGCGGGAGAGGGACAGATACGCAGTATTTT
CASSSGRGTDTQYF
>TRBJ2-7|TRBD2|TRBV6-5|NA
TGTGCCAGCAGTACCCTCAGCGGGGGGATCCACGAGCAGTACTTC
CASSTLSGGIHEQYF
>TRBJ2-5|TRBD2|TRBV9|NA
TGTGCCAGCAGCGACGGGACTAGCGGGGGGGCCTCAGAGACCCAGTACTTC
CASSDGTSGGASETQYF
>TRBJ1-1|NA|TRBV14|NA
TGTGCCAGCAGCCTACAGGGTGGGAACACTGAAGCTTTCTTT
CASSLQGGNTEAFF
>TRBJ2-1|TRBD2|TRBV11-2|NA
TGTGCCAGCAGCTTAAAGGGCAGGGCGGCGGGAGATCTCCCCAATGAGCAGTTCTTC
CASSLKGRAAGDLPNEQFF
>TRBJ2-1|TRBD1|TRBV7-9|NA
TGTGCCAGCAGCTTAGTAGGGACAGGCGTTTCCAATGAGCAGTTCTTC
CASSLVGTGVSNEQFF
>TRBJ2-1|TRBD2|TRBV27|NA
TGTGCCAGCACCAAACGGCTAAGCGGGATCCCTTCTTACAATGAGCAGTTCTTC
CASTKRLSGIPSYNEQFF
>TRBJ2-2|NA|TRBV9|NA
TGTGCCAGCAGCGTCACAGTGAACACCGGGGAGCTGTTTTTT
CASSVTVNTGELFF
>TRBJ2-3|NA|TRBV5-3|NA
TGTGCCAGAAGCCGGAGGCCTAGGGAAGTAGATACACAGTATTTT
CARSRRPREVDTQYF
>TRBJ2-7|TRBD2|TRBV4-1|once
TGCGCCAGCAGCCAAGACCCCGGGACTAGCTTCTTCGAGCAGTACTTC
CASSQDPGTSFFEQYF
>TRBJ2-5|NA|TRBV5-6|NA
TGTGCCAGCAGCTTACAGGCCGGGGAGACCCAGTACTTC
CASSLQAGETQYF
>TRBJ1-2|NA|TRBV16|once
TGTGCCAGCAGCCGTCGAGGGAGGGGCGATGGCTACACCTTC
CASSRRGRGDGYTF
>TRBJ2-1|NA|TRBV4-2|NA
TGTGCCAGCAGCTTTGACTTCTACAATGAGCAGTTCTTC
CASSFDFYNEQFF
>TRBJ1-1|NA|TRBV5-4|NA
TGTGCCAGCAGCGGTTTAGGAGAGAACACTGAAGCTTTCTTT
CASSGLGENTEAFF
>TRBJ2-7|NA|TRBV9|NA
TGTGCCAGCAGCGGACCTTCGAAAGGGGAGCAGTACTTC
CASSGPSKGEQYF
>TRBJ2-5|TRBD1|TRBV12-5|NA
TGTGCTAGTGGTTTGGTTCGGGACAGCCGAACCGGGACGGACCATGAGACCCAGTACTTC
CASGLVRDSRTGTDHETQYF
>TRBJ1-2|NA|TRBV5-6|once
TGTGCCAGCAGCAGCTTGACCCGGGACACCCTCTATGGCTACACCTTC
CASSSLTRDTLYGYTF
>TRBJ2-7|TRBD2|TRBV6-5|once
TGTGCCAGCGGGGGGGTCTCCTATGAGCAGTACTTC
CASGGVSYEQYF
>TRBJ2-7|TRBD1|TRBV5-1|once
TGCGCCAGCAGCTCGGACAGGGCCCACGAGCAGTACTTC
CASSSDRAHEQYF
>TRBJ1-4|TRBD1|TRBV5-1|NA
TGCGCCAGCAGCTTTGACAGGGGATTGGCTAATGAAAAACTGTTTTTT
CASSFDRGLANEKLFF
>TRBJ2-5|TRBD1|TRBV27|NA
TGTGCCAGCAGTTTAAGGACAGGGGAGACCCAGTACTTC
CASSLRTGETQYF
>TRBJ1-2|NA|TRBV9|NA
TGTGCCAGCAGCGTAGCCCCTAACTATGGCTACACCTTC
CASSVAPNYGYTF
>TRBJ2-5|NA|TRBV7-9|NA
TGTGCCAGCAGTTTTGGGCAGAACCAAGAGACCCAGTACTTC
CASSFGQNQETQYF
>TRBJ1-5|TRBD1|TRBV4-1|NA
TGCGCCAGCAGCCCCCGACAGGGAAGGGTTCATCAGCCCCAGCATTTT
CASSPRQGRVHQPQHF
>TRBJ1-1|NA|TRBV30|once
TGTGCCTGGAGTGTAAAACCCGTCACTGAAGCTTTCTTT
CAWSVKPVTEAFF
>TRBJ1-1|NA|TRBV11-3|NA
TGTGCCAGCAGCTTAGGGCAGGGAGAGAACACTGAAGCTTTCTTT
CASSLGQGENTEAFF
>TRBJ1-2|NA|TRBV19|NA
TGTGCCAGTAGTTCCCAACACATTTCGGCGGAGGGCTACACCTTC
CASSSQHISAEGYTF
>TRBJ2-5|TRBD1|TRBV18|NA
TGTGCCAGCTCACTTAACAGGGGCCAAGAGACCCAGTACTTC
CASSLNRGQETQYF
>TRBJ2-1|NA|TRBV30|NA
TGTGCCTGGAGCGGACAGAACGTTGAGCAGTTCTTC
CAWSGQNVEQFF
>TRBJ2-3|NA|TRBV4-1|NA
TGCGCCAGCAGCCTCGGGGCTGGGGGATCGCAGTATTTT
CASSLGAGGSQYF
>TRBJ2-7|NA|TRBV21-1|once
TGTGCCAGCAGCGACCACGAGCGGGGGATTTCCTACGAGCAGTACTTC
CASSDHERGISYEQYF
>TRBJ2-2|NA|TRBV5-4|NA
TGTGCCAGCAGCTTGGGTGGACGCTCGAACACCGGGGAGCTGTTTTTT
CASSLGGRSNTGELFF
>TRBJ2-7|NA|TRBV10-1|NA
TGCGCCAGCAGTGACAGGGTTGATGGGTACGAGCAGTACTTC
CASSDRVDGYEQYF
>TRBJ1-1|TRBD1|TRBV7-9|NA
TGTGCCAGCAGTGACTCGACCGGTGGGACAGGGTCTGAAGCTTTCTTT
CASSDSTGGTGSEAFF
>TRBJ2-1|NA|TRBV18|once
TGTGCCAGCTCACCAGCGCGGGACAGCTCCTACAATGAGCAGTTCTTC
CASSPARDSSYNEQFF
>TRBJ2-1|TRBD2|TRBV7-9|NA
TGTGCCAGCAGCGGACTAGCGGGAGAGAATGAGCAGTTCTTC
CASSGLAGENEQFF
>TRBJ2-3|NA|TRBV7-6|NA
TGTGCCAGCAGCTTTACTCTTCCCACAGATACGCAGTATTTT
CASSFTLPTDTQYF
>TRBJ1-2|NA|TRBV11-2|NA
TGTGCCAGCAGTCATGATCACTATGGCTACACCTTC
CASSHDHYGYTF
>TRBJ1-3|NA|TRBV10-3|NA
TGTGCCATCAGTGAGAGGACTTCGAACTCTGGAAACACCATATATTTT
CAISERTSNSGNTIYF
>TRBJ2-2|NA|TRBV7-2|NA
TGTGCCAGCAGCTTGATGGGGACAGCGGGGGCCGGGGAGCTGTTTTTT
CASSLMGTAGAGELFF
>TRBJ2-3|NA|TRBV25-1|NA
TGTGCCAGCAGTGAAGGGGGGGGGCGCGTCACAGATACGCAGTATTTT
CASSEGGGRVTDTQYF
>TRBJ2-3|NA|TRBV14|NA
TGTGCCAGCAGCCAAGTTGTCGGAGATACGCAGTATTTT
CASSQVVGDTQYF
>TRBJ2-1|TRBD1|TRBV30|NA
TGTGCCTGGAGTCTTCAGGGGGCTCTCTATGAGCAGTTCTTC
CAWSLQGALYEQFF
>TRBJ1-4|NA|TRBV9|few
TGTGCCAGCAGCGCCCACAGGGTTCCCGCAACTAATGAAAAACTGTTTTTT
CASSAHRVPATNEKLFF
>TRBJ2-1|NA|TRBV6-5|NA
TGTGCCAGCAGTTACGGAAATGAGCAGTTCTTC
CASSYGNEQFF
>TRBJ2-2|NA|TRBV27|NA
TGTGCCAGCAGTTTAACGTCCACCGGGGAGCTGTTTTTT
CASSLTSTGELFF
>TRBJ2-7|NA|TRBV28|NA
TGTGCCAGCAGTTTACCCCCCTACGAGCAGTACTTC
CASSLPPYEQYF
>TRBJ2-7|NA|TRBV9|once
TGTGCCAGCAGCGCGGCGGGACTGCCCACGGGGGAGCAGTACTTC
CASSAAGLPTGEQYF
>TRBJ2-7|TRBD2|TRBV7-9|NA
TGTGCCAGCAGCTTCGGGGGGGAGCAGTACTTC
CASSFGGEQYF
>TRBJ2-1|TRBD2|TRBV5-4|NA
TGTGCCAGCAGCTCTGGGGGGGGGACTAGCGGGACGAATGAGCAGTTCTTC
CASSSGGGTSGTNEQFF